These 12 T cell receptor beta chains came from one sample sequenced in a study of yellow fever vaccine responses in identical twins. TCRdb re-derived calls from the RT-PCR reads in MiXCR, one entry per CDR3 protein. The data hold about 4,200 distinct CDR3 sequences, with about 85% observed a single time. The sequencing here drew on T cells from blood (PBMCs), unsorted or a sorted subset (not recorded which), taken before or after yellow fever vaccination (not recorded which). Every receptor here comes from a woman between 18 and 29 years old who received the yellow fever vaccine.

This chain connects TRBV29-1 to TRBJ2-5, with 7 positions matching TRBD2. In germline, CDR1 is SQVTM, CDR2 ANQGSEA. The CDR3 covers 13 residues. J gave up 2 bases and V 6 bases, and 6 bases lay outside the gene matches. CDR3: CSVPLAGQETQYF. DNA for the CDR3: TGCAGCGTGCCATTAGCGGGTCAAGAGACCCAGTACTTC.

V is TRBV6-2 or TRBV6-3 and J is TRBJ1-1; D may be TRBD1 (5 bases). V was pared by 3 bases and J by 4 bases, with 15 bases between. This CDR3 is built from 15 residues. Per the germline V gene, CDR1 is MNHEY and CDR2 is SVGEGT. For the CDR3, the DNA is TGTGCCAGCAGTTATGAGGGGAGCCGGGCCACTGAAGCTTTCTTT. As protein: CASSYEGSRATEAFF.

V usage is TRBV13 and J usage is TRBJ2-1; possibly TRBD1 for D (5 bases). The CDR3 length is 17 residues. Trimming removed 10 bases from V and 3 bases from J, with 25 bases in between. Germline CDR1 and CDR2: PRHDT and FYEKMQ (reference sequence). CDR3 protein: CAITPTKTDPYYNEQFF. Here the CDR3 DNA reads TGTGCCATCACCCCAACCAAGACAGATCCCTACTACAATGAGCAGTTCTTC.

V usage is TRBV7-6 and J usage is TRBJ2-7, with a possible D match to TRBD2 (6 bases). The CDR3 spans 13 residues. The germline V gene encodes CDR1 SGHVS and CDR2 FNYEAQ. The V end lost 1 base, the J end lost 4 bases, and 8 bases lay between the germline ends. CDR3 region: CASSLVSGYEQYF. The CDR3, as DNA: TGTGCCAGCAGCTTAGTGAGCGGGTACGAGCAGTACTTC. Looking up the rest from reference TRBV7-6 and TRBJ2-7 gives the full variable domain: GAGVSQSPRYKVTKRGQDVALRCDPISGHVSLYWYRQALGQGPEFLTYFNYEAQQDKSGLPNDRFSAERPEGSISTLTIQRTEQRDSAMYRCASSLVSGYEQYFGPGTRLTVT.

The J gene is TRBJ1-6, the V gene TRBV12-3 or TRBV12-4; 9 bases line up with TRBD1. This CDR3 contains 14 residues. J lost 10 bases, V lost 6 bases, and 7 bases had no gene match. Here the CDR3 DNA reads TGTGCCAGCAGACCGGGACAGGGTGTGTCACCCCTCCACTTT. Translated, it gives CASRPGQGVSPLHF.

The chain joins TRBV28 to TRBJ2-3, with a possible D match to TRBD1 (6 bases). V dropped 5 bases and J dropped 3 bases, with 12 bases sitting between them. The CDR3 is made up of 14 amino acids. Germline V gives CDR1 MDHEN, CDR2 SYDVKM. The CDR3: CASSTRGGTDTQYF. CDR3 DNA: TGTGCCAGCAGTACTAGAGGGGGTACAGATACGCAGTATTTT.

The chain joins TRBV12-3 or TRBV12-4 to TRBJ1-4; weak D call: TRBD1 (6 bases). Trimming took off 6 bases at V and 7 bases at J, with 12 bases between the two ends. This CDR3 spans 13 amino acids. The CDR3 reads CASRGQKGEKLFF. The CDR3 DNA reads TGTGCCAGCAGAGGACAGAAAGGTGAAAAACTGTTTTTT.

This chain connects TRBV30 to TRBJ1-6, with a tentative D call TRBD1 (5 bases). The V gene lost 0 bases and the J gene lost 0 bases, with 18 bases spanning the gap. The germline CDR1 and CDR2 sequences are GTSNPN and SVGIG (reference sequence). The CDR3 extends over 19 amino acids. The CDR3 is CAWSVLLTPGTSYNSPLHF. The CDR3, as DNA: TGTGCCTGGAGTGTTCTTCTAACACCCGGGACCTCCTATAATTCACCCCTCCACTTT.

A word on this clonotype: At one end, the junction sequence differs from germline, possibly due to a read error. The gene calls are TRBV7-9 and TRBJ2-7; D may be TRBD1 (6 bases). This CDR3 has 15 amino acids. Germline lookup yields CDR1 SEHNR and CDR2 FQNEAQ (reference sequence). The CDR3 spells CTSSLYTGPHYEQYF. CDR3 DNA: TGTACCAGCAGCTTATATACAGGGCCCCACTACGAGCAGTACTTC. Full variable domain (missing parts from reference TRBV7-9 and TRBJ2-7): DTGVSQNPRHKITKRGQNVTFRCDPISEHNRLYWYRQTLGQGPEFLTYFQNEAQLEKSRLLSDRFSAERPKGSFSTLEIQRTEQGDSAMYLCTSSLYTGPHYEQYFGPGTRLTVT.

The rearrangement joins TRBV4-1 to TRBJ2-7; 9 nucleotides match TRBD1. Germline values: CDR1 MGHRA, CDR2 YSYEKL. This CDR3 has 14 amino acids. With V trimmed by 3 bases and J by 1 base, 1 base remained unmatched. CDR3 in DNA: TGCGCCAGCAGCCAGGGACAGGGTTCCTACGAGCAGTACTTC. This gives the protein CASSQGQGSYEQYF.

CDR3 nucleotide sequence: TGCGCCAGCAGTCTTTCCACGACAGGGGCCTACGAGCAGTACTTC. Translated, it gives CASSLSTTGAYEQYF. This chain uses TRBV23-1 with TRBJ2-7; 8 bases match TRBD1. TRBV23-1 qualifies as an ORF whose function is uncertain. The CDR3 length is 15 residues. The trim removed 4 bases at V and 2 bases at J, leaving 7 bases unmatched.

The V gene is TRBV29-1, the J gene TRBJ2-7; 11 positions agree with TRBD1. Per the germline V gene, CDR1 is SQVTM and CDR2 is ANQGSEA. The CDR3 spans 16 residues. After removal of 1 base from V and 3 bases from J, the junction contained 8 bases not matched to a gene. The CDR3 spells CSVEGTGQGGLYEQYF. CDR3 DNA sequence: TGCAGCGTTGAAGGCACGGGACAGGGGGGACTCTACGAGCAGTACTTC.